This T cell receptor beta chain was documented in a study of regulatory T cells in long-lasting Graves disease. Study details: Persistent Graves' disease required over 5 years of antithyroid drugs and positive TSH receptor antibodies. Broader study findings: TRBV28, TRBJ1-2 and TRBJ2-5 were segments that persistent disease favored. Those with persistent disease had in common more public clonotypes (about 2,700) than new patients (approximately 970).

The CDR3 extends over 11 amino acids. Between the trimmed V and J ends, which lost 7 bases and 4 bases, there was a span of 7 bases. Germline values: CDR1 MNHEY, CDR2 SVGEGT. For TCR beta, libraries came from iRepertoire HTBI primers and Arm-PCR of CDR3 regions. TCRdb used MiXCR to reprocess the multiplex PCR reads, holding one entry per CDR3 protein. Of some 470,000 distinct CDR3 sequences listed, roughly 21% are singletons. Noted time point: persistent/refractory GD, antithyroid drugs over 5 years with positive TRAb. The TCR library was prepared using RNA isolated from PBMCs. This clonotype was recorded many times. The antigen remains undetermined.

The V and J genes are TRBV6-2 or TRBV6-3 and TRBJ1-1; a possible D gene is TRBD1 (6 bases). Material: peripheral blood mononuclear cells (PBMCs), obtained when the disease was refractory, from a patient treated with antithyroid drugs. This TCR derives from a female donor with Graves disease. The DNA for the CDR3 is TGTGCCAGCAAGGGGGGCACTGAAGCTTTCTTT. It specifies CASKGGTEAFF.